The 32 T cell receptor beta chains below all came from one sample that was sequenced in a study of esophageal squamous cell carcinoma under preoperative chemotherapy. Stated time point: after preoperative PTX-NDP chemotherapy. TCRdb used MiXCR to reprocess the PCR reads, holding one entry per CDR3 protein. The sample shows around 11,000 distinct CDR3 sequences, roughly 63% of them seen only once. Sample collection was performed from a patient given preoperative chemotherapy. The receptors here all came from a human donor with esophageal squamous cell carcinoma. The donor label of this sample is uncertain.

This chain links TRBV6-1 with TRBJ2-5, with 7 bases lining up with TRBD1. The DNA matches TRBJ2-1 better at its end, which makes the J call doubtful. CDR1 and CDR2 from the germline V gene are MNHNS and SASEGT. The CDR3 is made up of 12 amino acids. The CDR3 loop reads CARIGQANEQFF. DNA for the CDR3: TGTGCCAGAATCGGACAGGCCAACGAGCAGTTCTTC.

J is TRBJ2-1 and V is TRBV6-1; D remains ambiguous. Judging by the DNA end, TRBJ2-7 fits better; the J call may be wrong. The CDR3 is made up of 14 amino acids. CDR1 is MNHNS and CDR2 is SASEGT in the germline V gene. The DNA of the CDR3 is TGTGCCAGCAATAAGGACCCGCAGAACTACGAGCAGTACTTC. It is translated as CASNKDPQNYEQYF.

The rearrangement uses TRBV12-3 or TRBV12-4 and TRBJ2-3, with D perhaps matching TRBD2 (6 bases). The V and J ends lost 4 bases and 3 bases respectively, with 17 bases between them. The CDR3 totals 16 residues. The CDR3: CASSSRLAAITDTQYF. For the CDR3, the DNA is TGTGCCAGCAGTTCCCGATTAGCGGCTATTACAGATACGCAGTATTTT.

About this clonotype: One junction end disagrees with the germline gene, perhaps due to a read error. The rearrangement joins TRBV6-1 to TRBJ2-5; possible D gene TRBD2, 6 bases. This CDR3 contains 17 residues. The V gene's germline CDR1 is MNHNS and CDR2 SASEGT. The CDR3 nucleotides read TGTGCCAGCATCGCGGGGAGCGGAGGCCTTAGCAAAGATACGCAGTACTTT. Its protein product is CASIAGSGGLSKDTQYF.

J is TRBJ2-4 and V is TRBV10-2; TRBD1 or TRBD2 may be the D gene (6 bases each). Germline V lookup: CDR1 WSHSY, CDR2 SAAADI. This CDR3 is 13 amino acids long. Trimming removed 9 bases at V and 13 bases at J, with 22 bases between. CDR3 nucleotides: TGCGCCAGGGTGCCGGGGGCCAAAGATATGCAGTACTTC. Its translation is CARVPGAKDMQYF.

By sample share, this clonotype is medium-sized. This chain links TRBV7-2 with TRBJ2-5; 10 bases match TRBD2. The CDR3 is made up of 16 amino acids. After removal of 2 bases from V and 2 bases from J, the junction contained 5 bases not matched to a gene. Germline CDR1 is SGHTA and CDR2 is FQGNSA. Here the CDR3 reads CASSLLSGRIQETQYF. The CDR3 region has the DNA TGTGCCAGCAGCTTACTTAGCGGGAGGATACAAGAGACCCAGTACTTC.

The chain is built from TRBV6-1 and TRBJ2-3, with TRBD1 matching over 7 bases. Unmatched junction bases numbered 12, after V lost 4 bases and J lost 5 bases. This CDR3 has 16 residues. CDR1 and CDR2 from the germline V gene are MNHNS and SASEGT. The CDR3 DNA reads TGTGCCAGCAGTGGCCGGGACAGCTTAACCCTAGATACGCAGTATTTT. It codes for CASSGRDSLTLDTQYF.

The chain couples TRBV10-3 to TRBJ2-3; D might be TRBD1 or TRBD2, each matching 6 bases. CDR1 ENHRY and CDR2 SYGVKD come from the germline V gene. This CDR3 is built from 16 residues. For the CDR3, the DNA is TGTGTCTGCGCGGGGCTTGGGGGCAGCGACCCAGATACGCAGTATTTT. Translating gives CVCAGLGGSDPDTQYF.

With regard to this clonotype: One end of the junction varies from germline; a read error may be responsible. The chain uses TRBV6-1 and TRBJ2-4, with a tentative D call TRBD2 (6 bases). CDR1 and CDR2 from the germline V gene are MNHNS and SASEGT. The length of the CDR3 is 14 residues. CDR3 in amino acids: CAGTGTLSKNTQYF. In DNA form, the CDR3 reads TGTGCCGGCACGGGGACTCTAAGCAAAAATACGCAGTATTTC.

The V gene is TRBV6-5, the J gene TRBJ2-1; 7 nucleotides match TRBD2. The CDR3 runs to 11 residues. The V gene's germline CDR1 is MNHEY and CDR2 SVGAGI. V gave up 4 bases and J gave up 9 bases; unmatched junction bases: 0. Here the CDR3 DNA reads TGTGCCAGCAGTTGGGGGGGTGAGCAGTTCTTC. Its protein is CASSWGGEQFF.

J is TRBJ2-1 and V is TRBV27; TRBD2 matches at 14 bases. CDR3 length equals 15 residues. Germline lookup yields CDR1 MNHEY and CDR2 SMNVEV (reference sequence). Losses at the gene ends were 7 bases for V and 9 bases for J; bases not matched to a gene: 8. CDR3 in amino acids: CASMSGTSGSSEQFF. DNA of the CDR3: TGTGCCAGCATGTCGGGGACTAGCGGGAGTAGTGAGCAGTTCTTC.

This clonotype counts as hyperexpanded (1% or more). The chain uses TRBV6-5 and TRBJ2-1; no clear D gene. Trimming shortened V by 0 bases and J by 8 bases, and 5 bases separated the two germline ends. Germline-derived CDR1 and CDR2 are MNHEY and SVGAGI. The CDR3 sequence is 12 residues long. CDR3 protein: CASSYSSDEQFF. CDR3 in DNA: TGTGCCAGCAGTTACTCGAGCGATGAGCAGTTCTTC.

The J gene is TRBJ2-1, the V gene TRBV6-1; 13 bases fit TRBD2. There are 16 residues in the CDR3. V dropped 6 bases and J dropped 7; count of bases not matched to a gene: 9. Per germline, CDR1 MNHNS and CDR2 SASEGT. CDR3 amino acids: CASRLLAGGPGNEQFF. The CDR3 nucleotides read TGTGCCAGCAGGCTACTAGCGGGAGGGCCGGGAAATGAGCAGTTCTTC.

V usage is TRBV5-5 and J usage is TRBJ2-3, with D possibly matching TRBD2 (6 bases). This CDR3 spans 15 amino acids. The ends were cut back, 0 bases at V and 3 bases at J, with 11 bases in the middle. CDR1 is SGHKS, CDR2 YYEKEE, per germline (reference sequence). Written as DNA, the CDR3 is TGTGCCAGCAGCTTGGATGTTGGGGGGACAGATACGCAGTATTTT. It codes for CASSLDVGGTDTQYF.

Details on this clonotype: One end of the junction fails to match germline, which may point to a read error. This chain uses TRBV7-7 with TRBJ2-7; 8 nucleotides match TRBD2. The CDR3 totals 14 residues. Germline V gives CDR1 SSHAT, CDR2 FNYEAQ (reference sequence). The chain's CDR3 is CASSLEEVRGAQYF. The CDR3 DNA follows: TGTGCTAGCAGCTTAGAGGAGGTGCGGGGGGCCCAGTACTTC.

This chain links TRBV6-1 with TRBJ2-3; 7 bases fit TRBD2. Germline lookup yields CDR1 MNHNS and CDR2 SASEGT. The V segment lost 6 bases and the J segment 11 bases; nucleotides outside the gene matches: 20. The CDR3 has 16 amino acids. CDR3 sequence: CASSELGGCATDMQYF. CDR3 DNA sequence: TGTGCCAGCAGCGAATTGGGGGGGTGCGCCACAGACATGCAGTATTTT.

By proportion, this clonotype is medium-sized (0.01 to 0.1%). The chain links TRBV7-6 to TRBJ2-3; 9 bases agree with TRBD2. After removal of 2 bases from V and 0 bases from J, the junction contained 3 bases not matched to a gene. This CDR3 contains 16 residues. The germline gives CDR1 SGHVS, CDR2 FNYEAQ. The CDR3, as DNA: TGTGCCAGCAGCTTAATGGCGGGGGGGAGCACAGATACGCAGTATTTT. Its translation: CASSLMAGGSTDTQYF.

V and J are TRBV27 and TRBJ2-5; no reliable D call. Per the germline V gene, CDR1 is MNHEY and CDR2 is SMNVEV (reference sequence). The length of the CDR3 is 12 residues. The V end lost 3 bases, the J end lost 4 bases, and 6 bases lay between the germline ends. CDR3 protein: CASSFVGETQYF. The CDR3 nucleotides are TGTGCCAGCAGTTTCGTAGGAGAGACCCAGTACTTC.

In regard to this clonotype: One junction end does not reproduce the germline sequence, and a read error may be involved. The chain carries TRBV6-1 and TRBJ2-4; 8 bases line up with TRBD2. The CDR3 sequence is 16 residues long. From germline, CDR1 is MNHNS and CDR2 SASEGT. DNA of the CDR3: TGTGCCAGCAGTCGCACGGGGGGGGACGGCGAAAATACGCAGTATTTC. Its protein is CASSRTGGDGENTQYF.

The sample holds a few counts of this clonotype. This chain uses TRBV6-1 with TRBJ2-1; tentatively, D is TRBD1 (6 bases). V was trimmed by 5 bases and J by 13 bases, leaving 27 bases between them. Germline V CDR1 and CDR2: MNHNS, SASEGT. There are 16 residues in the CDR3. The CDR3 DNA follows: TGTGCCAGCAGTACCAACAGGGACCTCCCGGAGGAGACCCAGTTCTTC. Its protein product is CASSTNRDLPEETQFF.

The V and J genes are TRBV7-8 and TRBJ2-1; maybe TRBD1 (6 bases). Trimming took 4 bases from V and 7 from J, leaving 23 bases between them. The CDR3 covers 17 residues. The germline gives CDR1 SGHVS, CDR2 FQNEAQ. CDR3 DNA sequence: TGTGCCAGCAGCTCCCTAGGGGGTGTAGGACGCAGGAATGAGCAGTTCTTC. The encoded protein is CASSSLGGVGRRNEQFF.

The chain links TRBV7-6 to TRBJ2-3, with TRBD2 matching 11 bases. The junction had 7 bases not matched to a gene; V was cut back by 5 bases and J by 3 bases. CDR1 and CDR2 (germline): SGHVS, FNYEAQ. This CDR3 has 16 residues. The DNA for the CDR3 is TGTGCCAGCAGCCCCTATAGCGGGGGGGGGACAGATACGCAGTATTTT. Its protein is CASSPYSGGGTDTQYF.

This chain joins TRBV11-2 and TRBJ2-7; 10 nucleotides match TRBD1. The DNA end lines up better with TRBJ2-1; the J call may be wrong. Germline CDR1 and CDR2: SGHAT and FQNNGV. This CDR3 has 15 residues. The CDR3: CASSDPGTGESEQFF. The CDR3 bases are TGTGCCAGCAGCGATCCGGGGACAGGGGAGAGTGAGCAGTTCTTC.

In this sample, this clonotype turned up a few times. The CDR3 nucleotides read TGTGCCAGCAGCGTATTGGGGGGAAGAGACAAAAACACGCAGTACTTC. It encodes CASSVLGGRDKNTQYF. J is TRBJ2-3 and V is TRBV6-1, with D possibly TRBD2 on 6 matching bases. TRBJ2-7 explains the end of the DNA better; the J call may be wrong. This CDR3 is 16 amino acids long. The germline V gene has CDR1 MNHNS and CDR2 SASEGT.

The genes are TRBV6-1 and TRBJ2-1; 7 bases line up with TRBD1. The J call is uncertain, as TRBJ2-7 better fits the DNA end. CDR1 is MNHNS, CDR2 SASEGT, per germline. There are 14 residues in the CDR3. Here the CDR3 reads CASSENRGLWEQYF. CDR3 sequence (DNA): TGTGCCAGCAGTGAAAACAGGGGCCTTTGGGAGCAGTACTTC.

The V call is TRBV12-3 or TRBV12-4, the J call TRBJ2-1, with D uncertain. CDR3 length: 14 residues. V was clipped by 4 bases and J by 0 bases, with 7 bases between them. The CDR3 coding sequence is TGTGCCAGCAGTTCAGGCGTCTCCTACAATGAGCAGTTCTTC. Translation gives CASSSGVSYNEQFF.

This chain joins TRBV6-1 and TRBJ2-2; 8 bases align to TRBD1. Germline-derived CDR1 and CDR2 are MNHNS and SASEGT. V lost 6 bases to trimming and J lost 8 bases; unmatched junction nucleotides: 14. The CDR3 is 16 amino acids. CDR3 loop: CASSNPGTGGWGELFF. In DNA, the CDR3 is TGTGCCAGCAGCAACCCCGGGACAGGAGGGTGGGGGGAGCTGTTTTTT.

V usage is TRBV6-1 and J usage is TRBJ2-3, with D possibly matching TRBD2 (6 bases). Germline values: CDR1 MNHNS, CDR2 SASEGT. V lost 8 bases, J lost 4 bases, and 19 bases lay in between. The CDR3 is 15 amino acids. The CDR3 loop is CASSVGGIFPDTQYF. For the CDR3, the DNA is TGTGCCAGCTCAGTAGGAGGGATCTTTCCAGATACGCAGTATTTT.

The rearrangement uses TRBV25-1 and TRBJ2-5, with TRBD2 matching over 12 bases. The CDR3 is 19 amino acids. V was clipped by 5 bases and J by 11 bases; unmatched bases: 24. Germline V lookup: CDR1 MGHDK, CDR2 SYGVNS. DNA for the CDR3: TGTGCCAGCAGTACCATAATACAAGGGCTAGCGGGAGGGCCGGATGAGCAGTACTTC. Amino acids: CASSTIIQGLAGGPDEQYF.

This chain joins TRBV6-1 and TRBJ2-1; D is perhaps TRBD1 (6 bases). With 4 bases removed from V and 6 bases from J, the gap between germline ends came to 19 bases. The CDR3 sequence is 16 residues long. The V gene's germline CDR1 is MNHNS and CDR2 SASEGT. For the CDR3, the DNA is TGTGCCAGCAGTGGGACCGGACACAGGGAGCCCAATGAGCAGTTCTTC. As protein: CASSGTGHREPNEQFF.

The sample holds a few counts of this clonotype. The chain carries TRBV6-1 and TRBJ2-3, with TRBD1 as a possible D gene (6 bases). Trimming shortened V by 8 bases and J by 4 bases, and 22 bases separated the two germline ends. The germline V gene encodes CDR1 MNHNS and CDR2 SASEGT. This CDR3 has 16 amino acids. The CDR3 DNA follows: TGTGCCAGCGGGGGATTTGGGGGCCGCGACCCAGATACGCAGTATTTT. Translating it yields CASGGFGGRDPDTQYF.

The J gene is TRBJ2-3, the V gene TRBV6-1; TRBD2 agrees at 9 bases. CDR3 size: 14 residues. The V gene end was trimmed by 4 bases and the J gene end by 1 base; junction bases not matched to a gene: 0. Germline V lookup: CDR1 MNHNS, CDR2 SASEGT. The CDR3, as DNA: TGTGCCAGCAGTGGGACTAGCGGCACAGATACGCAGTATTTT. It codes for CASSGTSGTDTQYF.